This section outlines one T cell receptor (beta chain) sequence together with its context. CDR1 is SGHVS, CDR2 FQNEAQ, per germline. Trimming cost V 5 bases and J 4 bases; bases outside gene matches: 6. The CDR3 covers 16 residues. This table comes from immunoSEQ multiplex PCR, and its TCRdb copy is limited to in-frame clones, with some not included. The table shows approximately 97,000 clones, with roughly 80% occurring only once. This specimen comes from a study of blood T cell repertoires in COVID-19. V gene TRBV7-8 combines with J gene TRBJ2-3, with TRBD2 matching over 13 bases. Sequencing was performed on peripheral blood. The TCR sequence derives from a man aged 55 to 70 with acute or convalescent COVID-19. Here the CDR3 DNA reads TGTGCCAGCAGCGACACTAGCGGGAGGGTAGCAGATACGCAGTATTTT. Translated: CASSDTSGRVADTQYF.